This entry features one T cell receptor (beta chain) sequence. The data belong to a study of cytomegalovirus exposure and HLA in healthy donors. Across the study: Of the donors genotyped, approximately 430 in all, about 82% fell in the Caucasian-associated ancestry cluster.

This PCR relied on a set of 60 Vbeta primers and 13 Jbeta primers. The method was immunoSEQ multiplex PCR; TCRdb's version includes in-frame clones alone and lacks a portion of them. This sample yields 200,000 to 250,000 clones, of which 80% to 90% are seen a single time; 1% belongs to the top ten. The CDR3 runs 16 residues. J lost 5 bases, V lost 3 bases, and 5 bases had no gene match. Looked up from germline, CDR1 is SGHDT and CDR2 is YYEEEE. The TCR sequence derives from a woman between 18 and 30 years old in good health and CMV-seronegative. The rearrangement joins TRBV5-6 to TRBJ2-3; TRBD2 matches 14 bases. Sequenced sample: PBMCs. The DNA of the CDR3 is TGTGCCAGCAGCTGGGGGACTAGCGGGAGTAAAGATACGCAGTATTTT. Translated, it gives CASSWGTSGSKDTQYF.